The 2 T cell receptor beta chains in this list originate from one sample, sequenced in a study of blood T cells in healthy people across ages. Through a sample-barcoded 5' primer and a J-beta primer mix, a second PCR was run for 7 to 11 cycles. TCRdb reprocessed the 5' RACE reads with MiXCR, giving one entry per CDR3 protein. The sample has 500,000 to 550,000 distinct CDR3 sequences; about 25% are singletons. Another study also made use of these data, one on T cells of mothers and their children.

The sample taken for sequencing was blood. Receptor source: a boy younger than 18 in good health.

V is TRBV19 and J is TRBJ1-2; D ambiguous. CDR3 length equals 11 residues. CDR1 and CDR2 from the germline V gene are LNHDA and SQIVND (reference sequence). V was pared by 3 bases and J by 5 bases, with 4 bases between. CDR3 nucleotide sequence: TGTGCCAGTAGTATGGGATATGGCTACACCTTC. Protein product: CASSMGYGYTF.

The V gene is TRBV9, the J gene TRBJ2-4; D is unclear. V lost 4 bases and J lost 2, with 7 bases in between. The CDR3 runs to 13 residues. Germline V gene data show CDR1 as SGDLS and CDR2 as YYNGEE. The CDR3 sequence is CASSPPTKNIQYF. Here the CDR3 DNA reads TGTGCCAGCAGCCCCCCGACCAAAAACATTCAGTACTTC.